Described below is a single T cell receptor beta chain sequence and its context. Antigen specificity is unknown. Sequencing used immunoSEQ multiplex PCR; TCRdb keeps in-frame clones, though not all of them. The specimen's table records about 10,000 clones. This sample was included in a study of synovial regulatory T cells in juvenile arthritis. Study overall: One patient received methotrexate plus infliximab; one lacked treatment information.

Study-wide results and limits: Inflammation-associated Treg cells in blood had less TCR diversity than the remaining blood Treg cells. Synovial Tregs shared more CDR3 sequences with iaTregs than other blood Tregs. iaTreg TCR repertoires were largely private across patients and partially overlapped synovial Teff and blood CPL.

The germline V gene has CDR1 MDHEN and CDR2 SYDVKM. CDR3 length equals 14 residues. DNA is not on record. V gene TRBV28 combines with J gene TRBJ2-7. Sequenced material: Treg cells from blood. Subset denoted: remaining (HLA-DR-negative) circulating blood Treg cells. The clonotype comes from a donor between 2 and 29 years old with juvenile idiopathic arthritis. The CDR3 sequence is CASRPLGYSYEQYF.